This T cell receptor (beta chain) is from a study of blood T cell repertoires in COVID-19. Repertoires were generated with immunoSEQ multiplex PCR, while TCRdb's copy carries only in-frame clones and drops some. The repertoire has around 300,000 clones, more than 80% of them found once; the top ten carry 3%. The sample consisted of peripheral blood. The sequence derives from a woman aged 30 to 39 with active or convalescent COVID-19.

The CDR3 reads CASSFGGVEQYF. The CDR3 nucleotides read TGTGCCAGCAGCTTCGGGGGGGTCGAGCAGTACTTC. The chain links TRBV7-9 to TRBJ2-7, with 8 nucleotides matching TRBD2. This CDR3 region has 12 residues. Germline V gives CDR1 SEHNR, CDR2 FQNEAQ (reference sequence). Trimming at V came to 3 bases and at J to 6 bases, leaving 1 base not matched to a gene. Together with reference TRBV7-9 and TRBJ2-7, the CDR3 gives the full variable domain: DTGVSQNPRHKITKRGQNVTFRCDPISEHNRLYWYRQTLGQGPEFLTYFQNEAQLEKSRLLSDRFSAERPKGSFSTLEIQRTEQGDSAMYLCASSFGGVEQYFGPGTRLTVT.